One T cell receptor beta chain is described in this entry. Antigen unknown. TCRdb re-called the multiplex PCR reads through MiXCR, storing one row per CDR3 protein. The sample includes 11,000 to 15,000 distinct CDR3 sequences, 45% to 70% of them seen just once. The CDR3 extends over 16 amino acids. Deletions cut 2 bases from V and 4 bases from J, with 14 bases between. CDR1 and CDR2 from the germline V gene are LNHDA and SQIVND (reference sequence). This sample was taken from a study of breast tumors, draining lymph nodes, adjacent tissues. General study findings and limits: Tumor repertoires ranked between lymph nodes and nontumor tissue in diversity, with V and J gene preferences. The data were judged consistent with most tumor T cells coming from lymph node and expanding in tumor.

Sequences were obtained from tumor-adjacent breast tissue. The sequence was obtained from a female donor with breast cancer. Some clones in this sample may be carry-over from other donors' samples. The V call is TRBV19, the J call TRBJ1-4; the D is unclear. The CDR3 sequence is CASSIRAGRDNEKLFF. DNA of the CDR3: TGTGCCAGTAGTATAAGGGCGGGCAGAGATAATGAAAAACTGTTTTTT.